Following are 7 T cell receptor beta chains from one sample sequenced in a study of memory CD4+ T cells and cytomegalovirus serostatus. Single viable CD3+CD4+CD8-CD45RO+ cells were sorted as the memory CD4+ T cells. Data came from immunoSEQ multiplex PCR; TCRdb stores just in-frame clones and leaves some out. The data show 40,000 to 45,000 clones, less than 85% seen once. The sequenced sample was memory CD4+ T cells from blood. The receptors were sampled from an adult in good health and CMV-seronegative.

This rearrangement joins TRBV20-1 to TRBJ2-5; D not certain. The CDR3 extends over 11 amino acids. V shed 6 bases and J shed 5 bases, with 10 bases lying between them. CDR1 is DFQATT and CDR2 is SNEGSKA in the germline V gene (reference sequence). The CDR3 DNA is TGCAGTGCGCAGCTGGGGGAGACCCAGTACTTC. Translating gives CSAQLGETQYF.

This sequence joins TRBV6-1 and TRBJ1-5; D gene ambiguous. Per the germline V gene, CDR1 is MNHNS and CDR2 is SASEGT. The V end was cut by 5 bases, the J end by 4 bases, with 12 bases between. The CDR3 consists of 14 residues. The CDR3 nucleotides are TGTGCCAGCAGTCCCCCTGGCTTTAATCAGCCCCAGCATTTT. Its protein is CASSPPGFNQPQHF.

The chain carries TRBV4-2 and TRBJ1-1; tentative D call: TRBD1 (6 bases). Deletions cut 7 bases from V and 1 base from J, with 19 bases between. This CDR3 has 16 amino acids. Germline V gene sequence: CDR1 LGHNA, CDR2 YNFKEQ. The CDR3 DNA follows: TGTGCCAGCAACCAGGGGAGTGGGGACGGGAACACTGAAGCTTTCTTT. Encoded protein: CASNQGSGDGNTEAFF.

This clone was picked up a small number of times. The CDR3 here is CASSVGNGQGETQYF. Here the CDR3 DNA reads TGTGCCAGCAGCGTAGGAAACGGACAGGGAGAGACCCAGTACTTC. V and J are TRBV9 and TRBJ2-5; TRBD1 aligns across 8 bases. From germline, CDR1 is SGDLS and CDR2 YYNGEE. This CDR3 is built from 15 residues. The junction had 5 bases not matched to a gene; V was cut back by 0 bases and J by 4 bases.

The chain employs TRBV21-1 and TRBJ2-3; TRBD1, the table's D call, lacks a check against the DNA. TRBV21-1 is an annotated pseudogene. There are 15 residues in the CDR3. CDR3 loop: CASSSDSPRTDTQYF. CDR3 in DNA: TGTGCCAGCAGCTCGGACAGCCCTCGCACAGATACGCAGTATTTT.

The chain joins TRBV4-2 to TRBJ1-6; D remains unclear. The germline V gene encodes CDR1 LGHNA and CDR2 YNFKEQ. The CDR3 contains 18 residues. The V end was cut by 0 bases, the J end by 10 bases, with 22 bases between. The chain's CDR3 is CASSQDPSSGFWGSPLHF. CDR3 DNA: TGTGCCAGCAGCCAAGATCCTTCTTCCGGTTTTTGGGGATCACCCCTCCACTTT.

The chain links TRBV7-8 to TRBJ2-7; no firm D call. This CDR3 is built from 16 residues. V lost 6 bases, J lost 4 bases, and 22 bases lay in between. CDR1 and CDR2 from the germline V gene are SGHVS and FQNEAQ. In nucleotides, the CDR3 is TGTGCCAGCAGTCCCAAGATGCAGGCGGTTACGTACGAGCAGTACTTC. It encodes CASSPKMQAVTYEQYF.